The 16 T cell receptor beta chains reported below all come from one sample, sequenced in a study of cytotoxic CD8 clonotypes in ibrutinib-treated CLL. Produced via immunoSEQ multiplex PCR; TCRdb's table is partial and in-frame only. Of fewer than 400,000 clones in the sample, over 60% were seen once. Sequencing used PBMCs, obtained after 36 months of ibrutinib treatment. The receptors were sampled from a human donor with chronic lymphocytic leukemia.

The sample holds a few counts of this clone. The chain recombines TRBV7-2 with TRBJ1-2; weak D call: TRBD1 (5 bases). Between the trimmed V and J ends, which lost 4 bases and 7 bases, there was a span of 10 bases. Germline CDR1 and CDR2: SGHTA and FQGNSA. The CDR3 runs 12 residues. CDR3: CASSSGPSGYTF. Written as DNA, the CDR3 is TGTGCCAGCAGCTCGGGACCTAGTGGCTACACCTTC.

CDR3 sequence reads: CASTGQGYEQYF. In DNA form, the CDR3 reads TGTGCCAGCACGGGACAGGGCTACGAGCAGTACTTC. J is TRBJ2-7 and V is TRBV28, with 9 bases matching TRBD1. The trim removed 7 bases at V and 3 bases at J, leaving 1 base unmatched. Germline lookup yields CDR1 MDHEN and CDR2 SYDVKM. This CDR3 region has 12 residues.

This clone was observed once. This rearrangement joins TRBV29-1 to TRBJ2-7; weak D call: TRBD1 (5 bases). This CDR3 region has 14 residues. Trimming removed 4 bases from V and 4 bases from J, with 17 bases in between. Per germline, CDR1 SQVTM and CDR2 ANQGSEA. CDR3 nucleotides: TGCAGCGTTGGTGGCCAGGGTGGCAGATACGAGCAGTACTTC. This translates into CSVGGQGGRYEQYF.

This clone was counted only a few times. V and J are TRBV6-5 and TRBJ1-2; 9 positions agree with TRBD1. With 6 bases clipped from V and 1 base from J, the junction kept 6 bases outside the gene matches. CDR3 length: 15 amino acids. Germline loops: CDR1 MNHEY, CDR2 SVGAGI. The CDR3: CASSPGQGNNYGYTF. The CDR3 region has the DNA TGTGCCAGCAGCCCCGGACAGGGGAATAACTATGGCTACACCTTC.

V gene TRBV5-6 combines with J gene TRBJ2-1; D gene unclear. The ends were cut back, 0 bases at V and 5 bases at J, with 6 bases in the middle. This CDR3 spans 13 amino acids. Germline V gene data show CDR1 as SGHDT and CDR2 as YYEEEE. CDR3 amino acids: CASSLGEDNEQFF. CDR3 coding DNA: TGTGCCAGCAGCTTGGGCGAGGACAATGAGCAGTTCTTC. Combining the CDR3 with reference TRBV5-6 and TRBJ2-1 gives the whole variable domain DAGVTQSPTHLIKTRGQQVTLRCSPKSGHDTVSWYQQALGQGPQFIFQYYEEEERQRGNFPDRFSGHQFPNYSSELNVNALLLGDSALYLCASSLGEDNEQFFGPGTRLTVL.

CDR3 coding DNA: TGTGCCAGCAGTGATGGCGCCCACAATGAGCAGTTCTTC. It is translated as CASSDGAHNEQFF. This chain joins TRBV25-1 and TRBJ2-1; D is unclear. CDR3 length equals 13 residues. Trimming cost V 3 bases and J 5 bases, with 8 bases left between them. Looked up from germline, CDR1 is MGHDK and CDR2 is SYGVNS.

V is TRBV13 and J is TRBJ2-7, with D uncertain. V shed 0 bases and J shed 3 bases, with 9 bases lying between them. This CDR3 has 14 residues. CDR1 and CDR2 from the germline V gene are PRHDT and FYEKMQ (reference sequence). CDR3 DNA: TGTGCCAGCAGCTTAGGGCAGGCTCTCTACGAGCAGTACTTC. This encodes CASSLGQALYEQYF.

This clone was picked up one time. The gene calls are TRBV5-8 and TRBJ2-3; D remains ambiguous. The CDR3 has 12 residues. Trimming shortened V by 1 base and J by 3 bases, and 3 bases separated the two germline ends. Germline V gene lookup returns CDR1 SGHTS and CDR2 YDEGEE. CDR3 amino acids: CASSLRTDTQYF. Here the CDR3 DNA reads TGTGCCAGCAGCTTGAGGACAGATACGCAGTATTTT. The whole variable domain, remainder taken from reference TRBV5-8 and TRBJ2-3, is EAGVTQSPTHLIKTRGQQATLRCSPISGHTSVYWYQQALGLGLQFLLWYDEGEERNRGNFPPRFSGRQFPNYSSELNVNALELEDSALYLCASSLRTDTQYFGPGTRLTVL.

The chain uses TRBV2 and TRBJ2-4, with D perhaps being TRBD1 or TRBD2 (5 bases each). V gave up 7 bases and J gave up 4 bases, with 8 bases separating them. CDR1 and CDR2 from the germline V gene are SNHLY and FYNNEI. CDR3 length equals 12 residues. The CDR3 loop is CASTGPKNIQYF. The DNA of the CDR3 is TGTGCCAGCACGGGGCCTAAAAACATTCAGTACTTC.

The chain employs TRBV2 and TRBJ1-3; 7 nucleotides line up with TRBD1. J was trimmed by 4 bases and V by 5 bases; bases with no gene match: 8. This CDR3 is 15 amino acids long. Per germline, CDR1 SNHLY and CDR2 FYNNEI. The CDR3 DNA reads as TGTGCCAGCAGTCCGGGACAGCATGCGGGAAACACCATATATTTT. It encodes CASSPGQHAGNTIYF.

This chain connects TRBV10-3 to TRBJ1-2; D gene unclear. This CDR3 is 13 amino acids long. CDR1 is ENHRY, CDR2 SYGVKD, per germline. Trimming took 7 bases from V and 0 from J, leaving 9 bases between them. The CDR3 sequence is CAITRGANYGYTF. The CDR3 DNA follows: TGTGCCATCACCCGCGGGGCTAACTATGGCTACACCTTC.

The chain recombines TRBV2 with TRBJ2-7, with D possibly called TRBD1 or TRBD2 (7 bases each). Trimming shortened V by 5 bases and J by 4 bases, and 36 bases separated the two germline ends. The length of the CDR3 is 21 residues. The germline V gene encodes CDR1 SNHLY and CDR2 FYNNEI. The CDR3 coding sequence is TGTGCCAGCAGTAGCGGGAACACTAGGGGGCCGGGACTTCGTAGGGTTTACGAGCAGTACTTC. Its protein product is CASSSGNTRGPGLRRVYEQYF.

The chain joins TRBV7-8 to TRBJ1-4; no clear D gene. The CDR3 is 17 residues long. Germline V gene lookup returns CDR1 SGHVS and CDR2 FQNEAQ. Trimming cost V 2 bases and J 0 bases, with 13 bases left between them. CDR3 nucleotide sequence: TGTGCCAGCAGCTTACCGAAAGGGAGAGCAACTAATGAAAAACTGTTTTTT. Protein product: CASSLPKGRATNEKLFF.

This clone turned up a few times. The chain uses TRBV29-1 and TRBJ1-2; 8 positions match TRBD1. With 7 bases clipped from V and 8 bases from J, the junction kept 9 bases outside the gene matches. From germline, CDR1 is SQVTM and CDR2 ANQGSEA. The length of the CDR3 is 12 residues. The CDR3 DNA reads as TGCAGCGACGGAGGACAGGGCAGGGGCTACACCTTC. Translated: CSDGGQGRGYTF.

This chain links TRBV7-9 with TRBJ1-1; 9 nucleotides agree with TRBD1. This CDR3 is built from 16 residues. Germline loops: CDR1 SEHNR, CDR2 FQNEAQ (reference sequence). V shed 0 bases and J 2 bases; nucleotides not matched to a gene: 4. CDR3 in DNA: TGTGCCAGCAGCTTAGCTTGGGACAGGGCCAACACTGAAGCTTTCTTT. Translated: CASSLAWDRANTEAFF.

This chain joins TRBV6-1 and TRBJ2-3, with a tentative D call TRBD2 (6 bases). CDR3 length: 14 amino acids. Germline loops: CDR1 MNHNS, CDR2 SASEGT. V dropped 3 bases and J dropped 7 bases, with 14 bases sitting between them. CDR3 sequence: CASSDLFGGHTQYF. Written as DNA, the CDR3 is TGTGCCAGCAGTGATCTCTTCGGGGGTCATACGCAGTATTTT.